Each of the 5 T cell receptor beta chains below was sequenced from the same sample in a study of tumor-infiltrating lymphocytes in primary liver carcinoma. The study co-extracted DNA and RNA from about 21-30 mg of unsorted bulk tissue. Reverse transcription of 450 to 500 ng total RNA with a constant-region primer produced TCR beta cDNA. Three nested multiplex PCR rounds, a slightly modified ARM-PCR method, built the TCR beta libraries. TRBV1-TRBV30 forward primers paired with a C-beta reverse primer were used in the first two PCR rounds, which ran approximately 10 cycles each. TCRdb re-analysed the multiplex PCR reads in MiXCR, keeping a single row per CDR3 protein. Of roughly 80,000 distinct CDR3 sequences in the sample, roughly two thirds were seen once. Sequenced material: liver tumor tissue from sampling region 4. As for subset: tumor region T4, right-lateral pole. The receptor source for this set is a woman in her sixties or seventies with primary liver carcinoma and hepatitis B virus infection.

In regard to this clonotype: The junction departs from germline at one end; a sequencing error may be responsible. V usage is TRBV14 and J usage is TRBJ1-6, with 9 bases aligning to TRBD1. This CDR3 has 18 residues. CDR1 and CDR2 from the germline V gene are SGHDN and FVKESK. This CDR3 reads CASSQLGQGRGNNSLLHF. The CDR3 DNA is TGTGCCAGCAGCCAGCTGGGACAGGGAAGAGGTAACAATTCACTCCTCCACTTT.

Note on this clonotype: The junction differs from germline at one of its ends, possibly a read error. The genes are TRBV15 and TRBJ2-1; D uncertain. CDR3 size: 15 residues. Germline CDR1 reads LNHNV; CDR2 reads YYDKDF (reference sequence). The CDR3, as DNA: TGTGCCTCCAGCATACTCCTAGATTCCTACAATGAGCAGTTCTTC. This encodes CASSILLDSYNEQFF. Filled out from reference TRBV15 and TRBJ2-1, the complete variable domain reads DAMVIQNPRYQVTQFGKPVTLSCSQTLNHNVMYWYQQKSSQAPKLLFHYYDKDFNNEADTPDNFQSRRPNTSFCFLDIRSPGLGDTAMYLCASSILLDSYNEQFFGPGTRLTVL.

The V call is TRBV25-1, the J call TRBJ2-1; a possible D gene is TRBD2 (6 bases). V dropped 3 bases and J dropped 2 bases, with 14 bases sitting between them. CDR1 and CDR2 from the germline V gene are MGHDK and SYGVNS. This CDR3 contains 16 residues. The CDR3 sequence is CASSDPPGGTYNEQFF. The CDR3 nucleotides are TGTGCCAGCAGTGATCCCCCTGGCGGGACCTACAATGAGCAGTTCTTC.

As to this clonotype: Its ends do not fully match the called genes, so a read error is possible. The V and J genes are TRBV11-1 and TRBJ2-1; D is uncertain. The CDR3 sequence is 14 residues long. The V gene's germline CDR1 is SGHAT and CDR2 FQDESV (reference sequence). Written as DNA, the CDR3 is TGTGCCAGCAGCTTAGTTTCAGGTTACATTGAGCAATTCTTC. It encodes CASSLVSGYIEQFF.

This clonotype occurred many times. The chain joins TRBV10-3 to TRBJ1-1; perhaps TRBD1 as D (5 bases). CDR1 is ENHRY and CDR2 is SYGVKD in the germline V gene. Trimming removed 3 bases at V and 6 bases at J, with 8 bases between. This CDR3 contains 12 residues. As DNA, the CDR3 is TGTGCCATCAGTGAATGGGGGGCTGAAGCTTTCTTT. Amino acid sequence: CAISEWGAEAFF.